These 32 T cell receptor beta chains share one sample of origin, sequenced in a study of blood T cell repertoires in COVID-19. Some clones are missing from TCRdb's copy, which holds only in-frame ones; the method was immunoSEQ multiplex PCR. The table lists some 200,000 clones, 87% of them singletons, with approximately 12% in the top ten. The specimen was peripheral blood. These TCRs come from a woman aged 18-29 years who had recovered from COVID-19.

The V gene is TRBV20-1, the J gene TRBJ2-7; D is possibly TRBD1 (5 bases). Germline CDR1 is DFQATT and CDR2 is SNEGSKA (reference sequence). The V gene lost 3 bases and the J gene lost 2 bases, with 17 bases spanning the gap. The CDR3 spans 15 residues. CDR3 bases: TGCAGTGCTAGTGGTTTAGGGGTTGAGGCCTACGAGCAGTACTTC. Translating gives CSASGLGVEAYEQYF.

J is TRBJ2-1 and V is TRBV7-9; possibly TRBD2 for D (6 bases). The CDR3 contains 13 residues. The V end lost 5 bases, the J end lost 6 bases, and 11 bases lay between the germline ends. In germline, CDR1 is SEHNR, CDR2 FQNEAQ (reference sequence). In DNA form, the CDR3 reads TGTGCCAGCAGCCACGGGACTCCCAATGAGCAGTTCTTC. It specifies CASSHGTPNEQFF.

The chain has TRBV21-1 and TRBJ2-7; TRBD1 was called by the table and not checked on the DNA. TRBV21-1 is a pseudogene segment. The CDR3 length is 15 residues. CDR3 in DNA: TGTGCCAGCAGCAAAGCGTGGGGGCCCGCCTACGAGCAGTACTTC. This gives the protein CASSKAWGPAYEQYF.

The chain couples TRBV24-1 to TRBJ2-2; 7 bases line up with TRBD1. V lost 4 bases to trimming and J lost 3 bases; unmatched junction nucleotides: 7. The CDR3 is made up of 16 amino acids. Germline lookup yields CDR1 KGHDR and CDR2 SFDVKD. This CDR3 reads CATSEPQGPHTGELFF. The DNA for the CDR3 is TGTGCCACCAGTGAACCACAGGGGCCTCACACCGGGGAGCTGTTTTTT.

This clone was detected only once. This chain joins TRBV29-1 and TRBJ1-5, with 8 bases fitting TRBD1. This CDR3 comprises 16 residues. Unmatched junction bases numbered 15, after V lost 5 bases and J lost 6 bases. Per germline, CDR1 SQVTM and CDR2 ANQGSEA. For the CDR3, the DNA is TGCAGCGTTAGACAACCCGCACGGACAGGGATTCAGCCCCAGCATTTT. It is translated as CSVRQPARTGIQPQHF.

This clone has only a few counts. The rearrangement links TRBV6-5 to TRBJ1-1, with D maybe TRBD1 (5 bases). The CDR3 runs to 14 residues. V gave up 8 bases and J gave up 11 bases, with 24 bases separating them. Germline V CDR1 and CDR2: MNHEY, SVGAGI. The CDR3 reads CASDDIRGTGGAFF. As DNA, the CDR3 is TGTGCCAGCGACGATATACGGGGGACCGGAGGGGCTTTCTTT.

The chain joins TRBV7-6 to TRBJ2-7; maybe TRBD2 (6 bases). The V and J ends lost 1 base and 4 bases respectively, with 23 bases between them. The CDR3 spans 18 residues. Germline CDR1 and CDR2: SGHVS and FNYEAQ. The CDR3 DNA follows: TGTGCCAGCAGCTTAGGGGAGCGGGTGTCCGAGACCATTTACGAGCAGTACTTC. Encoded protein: CASSLGERVSETIYEQYF.

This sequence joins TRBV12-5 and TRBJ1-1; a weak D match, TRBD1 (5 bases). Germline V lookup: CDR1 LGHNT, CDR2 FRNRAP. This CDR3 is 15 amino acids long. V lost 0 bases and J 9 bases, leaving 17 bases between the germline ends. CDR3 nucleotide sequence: TGTGCTAGTGGTTTGGTACTCTCAGGGAGGACTAAAGCTTTCTTT. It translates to CASGLVLSGRTKAFF.

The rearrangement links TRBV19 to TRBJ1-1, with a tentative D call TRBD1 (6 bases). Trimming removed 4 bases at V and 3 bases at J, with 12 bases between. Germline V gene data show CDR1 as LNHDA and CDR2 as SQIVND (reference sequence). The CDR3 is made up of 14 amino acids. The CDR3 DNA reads TGTGCCAGTAGTAGCGAGGGGGTTTACACTGAAGCTTTCTTT. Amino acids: CASSSEGVYTEAFF. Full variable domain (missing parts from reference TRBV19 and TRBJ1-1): DGGITQSPKYLFRKEGQNVTLSCEQNLNHDAMYWYRQDPGQGLRLIYYSQIVNDFQKGDIAEGYSVSREKKESFPLTVTSAQKNPTAFYLCASSSEGVYTEAFFGQGTRLTVV.

The CDR3 nucleotides are TGTGCCAGCAGTGAAAGTCTGGAGGGGGCAAGGACTGAAGCTTTCTTT. This codes for CASSESLEGARTEAFF. V and J are TRBV25-1 and TRBJ1-1; 7 bases align to TRBD1. This CDR3 contains 16 residues. V lost 2 bases and J lost 5; bases outside the gene matches: 11. Germline CDR1 reads MGHDK; CDR2 reads SYGVNS.

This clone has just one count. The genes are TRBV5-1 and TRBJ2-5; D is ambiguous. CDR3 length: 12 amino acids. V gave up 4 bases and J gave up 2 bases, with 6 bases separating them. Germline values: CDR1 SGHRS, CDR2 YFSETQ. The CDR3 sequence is CASSPNQETQYF. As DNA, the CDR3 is TGCGCCAGCAGCCCAAATCAAGAGACCCAGTACTTC.

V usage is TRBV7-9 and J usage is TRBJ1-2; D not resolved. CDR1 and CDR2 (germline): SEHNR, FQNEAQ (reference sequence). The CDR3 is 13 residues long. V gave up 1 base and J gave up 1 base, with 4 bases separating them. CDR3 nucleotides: TGTGCCAGCAGCTTAGACAGTAACTATGGCTACACCTTC. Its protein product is CASSLDSNYGYTF.

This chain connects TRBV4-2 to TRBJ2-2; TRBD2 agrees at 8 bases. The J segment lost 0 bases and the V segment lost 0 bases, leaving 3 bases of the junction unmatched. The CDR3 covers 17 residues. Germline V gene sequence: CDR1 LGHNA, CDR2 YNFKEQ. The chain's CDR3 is CASSQDREGANTGELFF. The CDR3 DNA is TGTGCCAGCAGCCAAGATCGGGAGGGAGCGAACACCGGGGAGCTGTTTTTT.

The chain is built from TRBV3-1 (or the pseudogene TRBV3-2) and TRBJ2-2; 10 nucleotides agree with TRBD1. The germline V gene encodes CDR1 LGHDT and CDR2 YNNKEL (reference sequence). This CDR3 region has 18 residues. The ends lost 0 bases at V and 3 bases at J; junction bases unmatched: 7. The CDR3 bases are TGTGCCAGCAGCCAAGAAGGGGGACAGGGGTCAGACACCGGGGAGCTGTTTTTT. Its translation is CASSQEGGQGSDTGELFF.

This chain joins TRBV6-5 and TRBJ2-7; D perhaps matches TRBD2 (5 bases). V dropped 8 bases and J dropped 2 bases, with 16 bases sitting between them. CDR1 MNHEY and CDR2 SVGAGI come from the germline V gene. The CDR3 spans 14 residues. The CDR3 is CASRSSVFAYEQYF. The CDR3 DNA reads TGTGCCAGCCGAAGTAGCGTCTTCGCCTACGAGCAGTACTTC.

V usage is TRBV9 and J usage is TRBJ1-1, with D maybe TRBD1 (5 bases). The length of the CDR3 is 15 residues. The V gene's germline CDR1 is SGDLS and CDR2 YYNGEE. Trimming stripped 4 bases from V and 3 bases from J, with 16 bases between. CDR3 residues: CASSSSLDSHTEAFF. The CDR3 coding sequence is TGTGCCAGCAGCTCTTCCCTCGACAGTCACACTGAAGCTTTCTTT.

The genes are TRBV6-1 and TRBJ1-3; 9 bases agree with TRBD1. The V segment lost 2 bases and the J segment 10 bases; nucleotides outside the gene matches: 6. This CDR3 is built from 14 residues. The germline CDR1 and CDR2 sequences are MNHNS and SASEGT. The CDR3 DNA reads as TGTGCCAGCAGTGAACCGGGACAGGGTTTTACCATATATTTT. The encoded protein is CASSEPGQGFTIYF.

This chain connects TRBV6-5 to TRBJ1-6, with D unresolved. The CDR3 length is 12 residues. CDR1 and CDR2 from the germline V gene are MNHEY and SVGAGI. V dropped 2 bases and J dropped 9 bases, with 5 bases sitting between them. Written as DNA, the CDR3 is TGTGCCAGCAGTTACGAGGGTTCACCCCTCCACTTT. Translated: CASSYEGSPLHF.

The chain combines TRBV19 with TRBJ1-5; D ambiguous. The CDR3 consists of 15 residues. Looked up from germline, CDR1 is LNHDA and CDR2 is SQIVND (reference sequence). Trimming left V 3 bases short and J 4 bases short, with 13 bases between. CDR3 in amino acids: CASSIRGGGNQPQHF. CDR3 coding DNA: TGTGCCAGTAGTATTAGAGGAGGCGGGAATCAGCCCCAGCATTTT.

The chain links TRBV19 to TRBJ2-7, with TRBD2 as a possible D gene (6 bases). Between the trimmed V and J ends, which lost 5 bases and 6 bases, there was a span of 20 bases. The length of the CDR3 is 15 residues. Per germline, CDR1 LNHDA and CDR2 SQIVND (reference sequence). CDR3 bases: TGTGCCAGTAGTCTGCTGACAGCGGGCGCAGTCGAGCAGTACTTC. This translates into CASSLLTAGAVEQYF.

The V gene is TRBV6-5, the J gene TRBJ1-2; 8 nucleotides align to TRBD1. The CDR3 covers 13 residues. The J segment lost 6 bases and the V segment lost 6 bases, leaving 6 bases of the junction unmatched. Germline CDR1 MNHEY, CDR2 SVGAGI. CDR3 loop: CASRPGQGHGYTF. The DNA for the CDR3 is TGTGCCAGCAGGCCCGGACAGGGTCATGGCTACACCTTC.

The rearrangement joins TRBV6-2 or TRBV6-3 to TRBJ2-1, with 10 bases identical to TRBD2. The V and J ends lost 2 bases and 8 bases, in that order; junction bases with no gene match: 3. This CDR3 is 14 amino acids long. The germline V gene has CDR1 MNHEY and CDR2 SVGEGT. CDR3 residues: CASSYGLAGDEQFF. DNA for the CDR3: TGTGCCAGCAGTTACGGGCTAGCGGGAGATGAGCAGTTCTTC.

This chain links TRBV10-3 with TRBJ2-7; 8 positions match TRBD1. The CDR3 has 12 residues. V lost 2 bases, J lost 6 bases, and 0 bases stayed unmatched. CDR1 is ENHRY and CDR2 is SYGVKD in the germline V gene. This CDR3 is CAISETGGEQYF. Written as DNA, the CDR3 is TGTGCCATCAGTGAGACAGGGGGCGAGCAGTACTTC.

The CDR3 nucleotides are TGCGCCAGCAGCCCCGAGGGGACAGGGACGGGCGAGCAGTACTTC. Its protein product is CASSPEGTGTGEQYF. V usage is TRBV5-1 and J usage is TRBJ2-7; 9 nucleotides agree with TRBD1. The germline gives CDR1 SGHRS, CDR2 YFSETQ. V dropped 4 bases and J dropped 6; count of bases not matched to a gene: 11. This CDR3 is 15 amino acids long.

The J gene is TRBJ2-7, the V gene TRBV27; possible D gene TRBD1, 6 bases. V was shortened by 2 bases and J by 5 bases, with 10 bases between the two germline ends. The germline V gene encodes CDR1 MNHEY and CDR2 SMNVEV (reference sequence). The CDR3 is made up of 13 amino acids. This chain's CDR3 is CASSLAGADEQYF. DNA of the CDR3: TGTGCCAGCAGTTTAGCAGGGGCCGACGAGCAGTACTTC.

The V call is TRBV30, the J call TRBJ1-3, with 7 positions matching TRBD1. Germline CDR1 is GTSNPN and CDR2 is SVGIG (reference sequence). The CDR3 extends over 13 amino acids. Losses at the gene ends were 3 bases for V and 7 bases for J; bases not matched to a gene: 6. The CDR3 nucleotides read TGTGCCTGGAGCCCGACAGGGTGGAACACCATATATTTT. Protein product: CAWSPTGWNTIYF.

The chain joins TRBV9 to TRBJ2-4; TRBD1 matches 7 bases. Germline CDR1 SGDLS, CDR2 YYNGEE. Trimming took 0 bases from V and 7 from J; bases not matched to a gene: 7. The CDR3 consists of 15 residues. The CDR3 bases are TGTGCCAGCAGCGTAGAGGGGTGGGGACAGAACATTCAGTACTTC. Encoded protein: CASSVEGWGQNIQYF.

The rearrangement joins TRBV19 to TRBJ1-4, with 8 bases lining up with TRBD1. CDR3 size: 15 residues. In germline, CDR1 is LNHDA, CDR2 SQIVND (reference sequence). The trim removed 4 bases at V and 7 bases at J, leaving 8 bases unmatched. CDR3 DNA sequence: TGTGCCAGTAGTACCCGGACAGGGACAGGTGAAAAACTGTTTTTT. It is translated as CASSTRTGTGEKLFF. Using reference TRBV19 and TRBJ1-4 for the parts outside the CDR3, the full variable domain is DGGITQSPKYLFRKEGQNVTLSCEQNLNHDAMYWYRQDPGQGLRLIYYSQIVNDFQKGDIAEGYSVSREKKESFPLTVTSAQKNPTAFYLCASSTRTGTGEKLFFGSGTQLSVL.

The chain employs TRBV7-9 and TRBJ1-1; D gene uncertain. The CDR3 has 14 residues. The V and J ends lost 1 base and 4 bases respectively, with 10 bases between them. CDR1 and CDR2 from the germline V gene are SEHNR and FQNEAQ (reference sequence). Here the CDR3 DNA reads TGTGCCAGCAGCTTAGATCATGGGCGCACTGAAGCTTTCTTT. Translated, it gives CASSLDHGRTEAFF.

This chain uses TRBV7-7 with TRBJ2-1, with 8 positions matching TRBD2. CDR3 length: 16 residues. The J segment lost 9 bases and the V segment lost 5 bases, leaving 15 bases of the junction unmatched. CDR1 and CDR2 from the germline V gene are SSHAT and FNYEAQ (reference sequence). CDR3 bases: TGTGCCAGCAGCATATCAACCGGGACTAGTGTTCTTGAGCAGTTCTTC. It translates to CASSISTGTSVLEQFF.

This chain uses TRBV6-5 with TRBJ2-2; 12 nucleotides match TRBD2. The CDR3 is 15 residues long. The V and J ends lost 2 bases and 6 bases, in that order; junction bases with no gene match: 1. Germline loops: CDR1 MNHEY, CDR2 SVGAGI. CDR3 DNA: TGTGCCAGCAGTTACCGACTAGCGGGAGCCGGGGAGCTGTTTTTT. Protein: CASSYRLAGAGELFF.

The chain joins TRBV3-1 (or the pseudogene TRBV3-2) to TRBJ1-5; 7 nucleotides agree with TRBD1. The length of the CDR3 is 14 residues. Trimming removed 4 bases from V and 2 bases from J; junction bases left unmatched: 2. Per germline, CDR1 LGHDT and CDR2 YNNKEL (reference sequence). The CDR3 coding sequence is TGTGCCAGCAGCCGACAGGGAGGCAATCAGCCCCAGCATTTT. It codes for CASSRQGGNQPQHF.